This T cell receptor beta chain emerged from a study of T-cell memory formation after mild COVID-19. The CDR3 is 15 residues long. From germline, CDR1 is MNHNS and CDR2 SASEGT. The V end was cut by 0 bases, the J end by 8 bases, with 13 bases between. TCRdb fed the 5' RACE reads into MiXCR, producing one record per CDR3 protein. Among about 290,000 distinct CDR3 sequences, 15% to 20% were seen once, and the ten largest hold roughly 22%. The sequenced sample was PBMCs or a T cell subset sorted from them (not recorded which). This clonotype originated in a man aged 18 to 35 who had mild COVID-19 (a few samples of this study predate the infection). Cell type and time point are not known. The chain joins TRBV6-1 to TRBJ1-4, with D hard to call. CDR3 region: CASSEALAFGEKLFF. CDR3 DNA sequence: TGTGCCAGCAGTGAAGCGTTGGCTTTTGGGGAAAAACTGTTTTTT.